This T cell receptor beta chain was documented in a study of Ad26.COV2.S vaccination and SARS-CoV-2 variants. The CDR3 contains 17 residues. Per germline, CDR1 SGHNT and CDR2 YYREEE (reference sequence). Germline trimming cut 5 bases from V and 3 bases from J; bases unmatched to any gene: 15. The treatment was: roughly 20 received Ad26.COV2.S at low or high dose, single or two shots; several received placebo; per-sample allocation not given. After the first vaccine or placebo injection, samples were drawn on day 63. Method: immunoSEQ multiplex PCR; TCRdb's copy keeps in-frame clones and lacks some. The sample has more than 400,000 clones, about 92% seen once.

The chain carries TRBV5-4 and TRBJ1-1; 8 bases fit TRBD1. The receptor was isolated from a person between 18 and 59 years old who received the Ad26.COV2.S COVID-19 vaccine or a placebo. Sequenced here: peripheral blood, sampled in a trial of Ad26.COV2.S vaccine versus placebo. CDR3 in DNA: TGTGCCAGCAGGGTGGGACGGACAGGGCTTTCCGACACTGAAGCTTTCTTT. It encodes CASRVGRTGLSDTEAFF.